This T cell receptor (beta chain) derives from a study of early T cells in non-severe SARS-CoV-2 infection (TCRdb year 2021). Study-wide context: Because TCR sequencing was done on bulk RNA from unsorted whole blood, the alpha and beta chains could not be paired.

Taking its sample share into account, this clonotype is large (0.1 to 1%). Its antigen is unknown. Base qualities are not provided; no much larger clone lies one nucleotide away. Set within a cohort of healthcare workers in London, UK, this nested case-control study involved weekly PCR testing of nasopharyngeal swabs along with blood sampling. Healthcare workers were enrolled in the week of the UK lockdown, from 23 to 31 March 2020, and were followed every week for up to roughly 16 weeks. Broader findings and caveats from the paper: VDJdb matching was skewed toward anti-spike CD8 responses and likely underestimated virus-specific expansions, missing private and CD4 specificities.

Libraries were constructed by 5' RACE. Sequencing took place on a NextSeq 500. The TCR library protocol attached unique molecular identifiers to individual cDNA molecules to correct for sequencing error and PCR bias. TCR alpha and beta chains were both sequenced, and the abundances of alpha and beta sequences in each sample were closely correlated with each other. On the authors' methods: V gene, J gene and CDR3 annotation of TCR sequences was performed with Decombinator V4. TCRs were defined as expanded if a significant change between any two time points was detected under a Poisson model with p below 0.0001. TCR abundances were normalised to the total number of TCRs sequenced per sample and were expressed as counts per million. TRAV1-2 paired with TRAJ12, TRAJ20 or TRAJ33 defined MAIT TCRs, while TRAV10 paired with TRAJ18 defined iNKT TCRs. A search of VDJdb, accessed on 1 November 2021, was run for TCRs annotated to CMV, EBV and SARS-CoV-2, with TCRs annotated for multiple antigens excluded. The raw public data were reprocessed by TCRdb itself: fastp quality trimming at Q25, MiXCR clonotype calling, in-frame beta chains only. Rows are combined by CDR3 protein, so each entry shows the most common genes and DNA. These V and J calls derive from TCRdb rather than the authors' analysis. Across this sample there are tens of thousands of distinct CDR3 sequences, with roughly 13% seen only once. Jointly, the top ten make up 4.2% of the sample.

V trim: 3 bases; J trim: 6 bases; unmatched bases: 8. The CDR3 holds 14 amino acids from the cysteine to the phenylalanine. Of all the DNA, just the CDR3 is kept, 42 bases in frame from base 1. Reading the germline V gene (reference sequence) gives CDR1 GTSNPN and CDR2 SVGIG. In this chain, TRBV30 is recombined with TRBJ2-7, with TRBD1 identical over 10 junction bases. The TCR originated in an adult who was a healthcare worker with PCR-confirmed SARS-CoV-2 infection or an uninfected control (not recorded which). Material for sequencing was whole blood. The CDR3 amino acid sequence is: CAWSPGTGVREQYF. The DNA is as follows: TGTGCCTGGAGCCCCGGGACAGGGGTGCGCGAGCAGTACTTC. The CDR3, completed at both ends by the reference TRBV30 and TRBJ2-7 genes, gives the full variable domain SQTIHQWPATLVQPVGSPLSLECTVEGTSNPNLYWYRQAAGRGLQLLFYSVGIGQISSEVPQNLSASRPQDRQFILSSKKLLLSDSGFYLCAWSPGTGVREQYFGPGTRLTVT.